These 27 T cell receptor beta chains were all obtained from the same sample, sequenced in a study of CD8 T cells in ankylosing spondylitis. Each CDR3 protein gets one entry after TCRdb re-called the 5' RACE reads with MiXCR. The table has 150,000 to 200,000 distinct CDR3 sequences, under 15% seen once; the top ten hold approximately 11%. Material for sequencing was blood, either unsorted or a sorted T cell fraction (not recorded which). The receptors shown here come from a female donor with ankylosing spondylitis or in good health (not recorded which).

This clonotype occurred a few times. This chain joins TRBV12-3 or TRBV12-4 and TRBJ2-2; 7 bases map to TRBD2. Trimming at V came to 6 bases and at J to 7 bases, leaving 11 bases not matched to a gene. CDR3 size: 15 residues. The CDR3 sequence: CASSPVTGGIGELFF. CDR3 nucleotides: TGTGCCAGCAGCCCCGTAACGGGGGGAATCGGGGAGCTGTTTTTT.

To note about this clonotype: Possible read error: a much larger clone is one base away. Here the CDR3 reads CSASWSGRNEQLF. The CDR3 DNA reads as TGCAGTGCTAGTTGGAGCGGGAGGAATGAGCAGCTCTTC. The rearrangement uses TRBV20-1 and TRBJ2-1, with TRBD2 matching over 9 bases. The CDR3 length is 13 residues. Germline CDR1 DFQATT, CDR2 SNEGSKA (reference sequence).

This clonotype was seen repeatedly, ten times or more. The rearrangement uses TRBV5-5 and TRBJ2-1; the D is unclear. CDR1 SGHKS and CDR2 YYEKEE come from the germline V gene (reference sequence). The CDR3 has 11 amino acids. Trimming shortened V by 7 bases and J by 8 bases, and 10 bases separated the two germline ends. The CDR3 DNA sequence: TGTGCCAGCGCCACGCGGTATGAGCAGTTCTTC. It specifies CASATRYEQFF.

CDR3 sequence: CASSSGTGEGRYEQYF. CDR3 DNA: TGCGCCAGCAGCTCGGGGACAGGGGAAGGTCGGTACGAGCAGTACTTC. The J gene is TRBJ2-7, the V gene TRBV5-1; 10 bases agree with TRBD1. The germline CDR1 and CDR2 sequences are SGHRS and YFSETQ. The CDR3 extends over 16 amino acids. V lost 3 bases to trimming and J lost 4 bases; unmatched junction nucleotides: 10.

The CDR3, as DNA: TGCGCCAGCAGCTTGGGAGAGAGATGGTACGGGGAGCTGTTTTTT. It is translated as CASSLGERWYGELFF. The rearrangement joins TRBV5-1 to TRBJ2-2; D is unclear. CDR1 and CDR2 (germline): SGHRS, YFSETQ. The CDR3 runs 15 residues. Trimming shortened V by 0 bases and J by 7 bases, and 13 bases separated the two germline ends.

Ten or more counts support this clonotype. The chain carries TRBV12-3 or TRBV12-4 and TRBJ2-3; 8 nucleotides agree with TRBD2. CDR3 size: 17 residues. Trimming cost V 3 bases and J 3 bases; bases outside gene matches: 11. The CDR3 spells CASSFPSGSGSTDTQYF. As DNA, the CDR3 is TGTGCCAGCAGTTTCCCGAGCGGGAGTGGTAGTACAGATACGCAGTATTTT.

This clonotype occurred many times. The V call is TRBV12-3 or TRBV12-4, the J call TRBJ1-2; D is unresolved. Trimming cost V 5 bases and J 8 bases, with 15 bases left between them. This CDR3 has 13 residues. The DNA for the CDR3 is TGTGCCAGCAGTCGAATCAATTCTCGGGGCTACACCTTC. Translation: CASSRINSRGYTF.

The gene calls are TRBV28 and TRBJ2-5; possibly TRBD1 or TRBD2 for D (5 bases each). CDR1 and CDR2 from the germline V gene are MDHEN and SYDVKM. V dropped 8 bases and J dropped 2 bases, with 18 bases sitting between them. CDR3 length equals 15 residues. CDR3 loop: CASGGWVSLQETQYF. The CDR3, as DNA: TGTGCCAGCGGGGGATGGGTTTCCCTACAAGAGACCCAGTACTTC. Drawing the rest from reference TRBV28 and TRBJ2-5, the complete variable domain is DVKVTQSSRYLVKRTGEKVFLECVQDMDHENMFWYRQDPGLGLRLIYFSYDVKMKEKGDIPEGYSVSREKKERFSLILESASTNQTSMYLCASGGWVSLQETQYFGPGTRLLVL.

This clonotype was recorded many times. This rearrangement joins TRBV6-1 to TRBJ1-1; TRBD1 agrees at 7 bases. Trimming cost V 9 bases and J 1 base; bases outside gene matches: 8. Germline loops: CDR1 MNHNS, CDR2 SASEGT. CDR3 size: 14 residues. This CDR3 reads CASSSGTENTEAFF. The CDR3 bases are TGTGCCAGTAGCTCCGGGACAGAGAACACTGAAGCTTTCTTT.

This chain links TRBV6-6 with TRBJ1-2, with D unclear. Germline V CDR1 and CDR2: MNHNY, SVGAGI (reference sequence). Trimming pared 7 bases from V and 3 bases from J, leaving 9 bases between. The CDR3 sequence is 12 residues long. The CDR3 region is CASISEDYGYTF. CDR3 DNA: TGTGCCAGCATCTCCGAGGACTATGGCTACACCTTC.

This clonotype occurred many times. The gene calls are TRBV6-5 and TRBJ2-3, with 9 bases identical to TRBD1. V shed 2 bases and J 4 bases; nucleotides not matched to a gene: 4. The CDR3 has 15 residues. CDR1 and CDR2 from the germline V gene are MNHEY and SVGAGI. CDR3 sequence (DNA): TGTGCCAGCAGTTACGGGACAGGGCGGGCAGATACGCAGTATTTT. As protein: CASSYGTGRADTQYF.

Comment on this clonotype: The junction differs from germline at one of its ends, possibly a read error. V gene TRBV10-3 combines with J gene TRBJ2-2, with a weak D call TRBD2 (5 bases). This CDR3 is built from 14 residues. CDR1 is ENHRY and CDR2 is SYGVKD in the germline V gene. The CDR3 DNA follows: TGTTCCATCAGAGAGAGGGAGAGCACCGGGGAGCTGTTTTTT. Protein sequence: CSIRERESTGELFF.

This clonotype was seen ten or more times. This chain connects TRBV7-9 to TRBJ1-3; 7 bases are shared with TRBD1. Germline assignment: CDR1 SEHNR and CDR2 FQNEAQ (reference sequence). This CDR3 comprises 13 residues. With V trimmed by 8 bases and J by 4 bases, 5 bases remained unmatched. CDR3 in amino acids: CASGRDSGNTIYF. CDR3 bases: TGTGCCAGCGGACGGGACAGCGGAAACACCATATATTTT.

This clonotype was picked up a small number of times. The chain is built from TRBV20-1 and TRBJ2-3; TRBD2 aligns across 9 bases. V shed 4 bases, J shed 4 bases, and the junction held 9 bases outside the gene matches. Per the germline V gene, CDR1 is DFQATT and CDR2 is SNEGSKA (reference sequence). This CDR3 is 15 amino acids long. The CDR3 sequence: CSAKTGLAEADTQYF. The DNA of the CDR3 is TGCAGTGCTAAGACGGGACTAGCTGAGGCAGATACGCAGTATTTT.

This clonotype was found many times. This chain connects TRBV5-1 to TRBJ2-5, with 7 nucleotides matching TRBD2. V lost 2 bases and J lost 4; bases outside the gene matches: 8. CDR1 is SGHRS, CDR2 YFSETQ, per germline. The CDR3 is 15 residues long. CDR3 amino acids: CASSFAGDPPETQYF. In DNA, the CDR3 is TGCGCCAGCAGCTTTGCGGGGGATCCCCCAGAGACCCAGTACTTC.

This clonotype came up a few times. V is TRBV5-1 and J is TRBJ2-3; D perhaps matches TRBD2 (5 bases). Per germline, CDR1 SGHRS and CDR2 YFSETQ. Trimming took off 0 bases at V and 2 bases at J, with 16 bases between the two ends. The CDR3 runs to 17 residues. CDR3 amino acids: CASSLAENSVYTDTQYF. The DNA for the CDR3 is TGCGCCAGCAGCTTGGCGGAGAATAGCGTCTACACAGATACGCAGTATTTT. The full variable domain, its missing parts supplied by reference TRBV5-1 and TRBJ2-3, is KAGVTQTPRYLIKTRGQQVTLSCSPISGHRSVSWYQQTPGQGLQFLFEYFSETQRNKGNFPGRFSGRQFSNSRSEMNVSTLELGDSALYLCASSLAENSVYTDTQYFGPGTRLTVL.

This clonotype was seen at least ten times. The CDR3: CSPGQDNTEAFF. The DNA of the CDR3 is TGCAGTCCAGGACAGGACAACACTGAAGCTTTCTTT. This chain connects TRBV20-1 to TRBJ1-1; 7 positions match TRBD1. This CDR3 is 12 amino acids long. Germline CDR1 and CDR2: DFQATT and SNEGSKA (reference sequence). With V trimmed by 8 bases and J by 2 bases, 5 bases remained unmatched.

The V gene is TRBV9, the J gene TRBJ2-7; 7 bases line up with TRBD2. This CDR3 region has 12 residues. The germline V gene has CDR1 SGDLS and CDR2 YYNGEE. The V gene end was trimmed by 4 bases and the J gene end by 8 bases; junction bases not matched to a gene: 6. CDR3: CASSSGGTQQYF. The CDR3 DNA is TGTGCCAGCAGCTCCGGGGGGACGCAGCAGTACTTC.

On this clonotype: This may arise from a read error, as a much more abundant clone is one base away. The chain combines TRBV28 with TRBJ2-1; 9 nucleotides agree with TRBD2. The CDR3 extends over 18 amino acids. Germline CDR1 and CDR2: MDHEN and SYDVKM. The CDR3, as DNA: TGTGCCAGCAGTTTTTCCGGCGGAGGTAGCGGGAGCATTAGTGAGCAGCTCTTC. It codes for CASSFSGGGSGSISEQLF.

This clonotype has at least ten counts. The J gene is TRBJ1-1, the V gene TRBV7-9; no clear D. The CDR3 sequence is 12 residues long. Germline V gene sequence: CDR1 SEHNR, CDR2 FQNEAQ (reference sequence). V lost 5 bases and J lost 7, with 11 bases in between. DNA of the CDR3: TGTGCCAGCAGCCCTCCTACTGATGAAGCTTTCTTT. It codes for CASSPPTDEAFF. Full variable domain (rest looked up from reference TRBV7-9 and TRBJ1-1): DTGVSQNPRHKITKRGQNVTFRCDPISEHNRLYWYRQTLGQGPEFLTYFQNEAQLEKSRLLSDRFSAERPKGSFSTLEIQRTEQGDSAMYLCASSPPTDEAFFGQGTRLTVV.

In regard to this clonotype: This may arise from a read error, as a much more abundant clone is one base away. The rearrangement uses TRBV12-3 or TRBV12-4 and TRBJ2-7, with 9 bases matching TRBD1. CDR3 length: 14 residues. V was clipped by 10 bases and J by 5 bases; unmatched bases: 12. The CDR3 region is CANLQQGASHEQYF. The CDR3 DNA is TGTGCCAACTTACAACAGGGGGCGTCCCACGAGCAGTACTTC.

The chain links TRBV29-1 to TRBJ2-4, with a weak D call TRBD2 (6 bases). The V end lost 4 bases, the J end lost 3 bases, and 13 bases lay between the germline ends. The CDR3 runs 14 residues. Germline lookup yields CDR1 SQVTM and CDR2 ANQGSEA. CDR3 region: CSVAGVWGKNIQYF. Here the CDR3 DNA reads TGCAGCGTTGCGGGAGTCTGGGGCAAAAACATTCAGTACTTC. Looking up the rest from reference TRBV29-1 and TRBJ2-4 gives the full variable domain: SAVISQKPSRDICQRGTSLTIQCQVDSQVTMMFWYRQQPGQSLTLIATANQGSEATYESGFVIDKFPISRPNLTFSTLTVSNMSPEDSSIYLCSVAGVWGKNIQYFGAGTRLSVL.

The rearrangement joins TRBV4-2 to TRBJ2-3, with D uncertain. Trimming stripped 0 bases from V and 6 bases from J, with 13 bases between. Germline CDR1 and CDR2: LGHNA and YNFKEQ. The CDR3 runs to 15 residues. CDR3 sequence reads: CASSQEPGRPDTQYF. The DNA of the CDR3 is TGTGCCAGCAGCCAAGAGCCGGGCCGGCCGGATACGCAGTATTTT.

The V and J genes are TRBV20-1 and TRBJ2-3; a weak D match, TRBD2 (6 bases). V gave up 5 bases and J gave up 6 bases, with 12 bases separating them. Per the germline V gene, CDR1 is DFQATT and CDR2 is SNEGSKA (reference sequence). This CDR3 is 12 amino acids long. The CDR3 reads CSARPGGDTQYF. The CDR3 DNA reads as TGCAGTGCTCGGCCCGGAGGGGATACGCAGTATTTT.

This clonotype was counted between two and nine times. This chain uses TRBV7-3 with TRBJ2-1; possible D gene TRBD2, 5 bases. Looked up from germline, CDR1 is SGHTA and CDR2 is FQGTGA. V was trimmed by 2 bases and J by 6 bases, leaving 17 bases between them. CDR3 length equals 16 residues. CDR3 in amino acids: CASSLGHQRGGNEQFF. The CDR3 bases are TGTGCCAGCAGCTTAGGCCACCAGCGAGGAGGCAATGAGCAGTTCTTC.

In its sample, this clonotype was seen a few times. V usage is TRBV19 and J usage is TRBJ2-7; tentative D call: TRBD1 (6 bases). The CDR3 extends over 14 amino acids. V was trimmed by 5 bases and J by 2 bases, leaving 13 bases between them. Germline V gene lookup returns CDR1 LNHDA and CDR2 SQIVND (reference sequence). The CDR3 loop is CASSPRDIPYEQYF. CDR3 DNA sequence: TGTGCCAGTAGTCCCCGGGACATTCCCTACGAGCAGTACTTC. The full variable domain, with the rest looked up from reference TRBV19 and TRBJ2-7, is DGGITQSPKYLFRKEGQNVTLSCEQNLNHDAMYWYRQDPGQGLRLIYYSQIVNDFQKGDIAEGYSVSREKKESFPLTVTSAQKNPTAFYLCASSPRDIPYEQYFGPGTRLTVT.

The rearrangement joins TRBV24-1 to TRBJ2-1, with D tentatively TRBD1 (6 bases). Per germline, CDR1 KGHDR and CDR2 SFDVKD. This CDR3 comprises 14 residues. Trimming stripped 5 bases from V and 7 bases from J, with 14 bases between. The CDR3, as DNA: TGTGCCACCAGTGCCCCCGGACAGAGGAATGAGCAGTTCTTC. This sequence encodes CATSAPGQRNEQFF.